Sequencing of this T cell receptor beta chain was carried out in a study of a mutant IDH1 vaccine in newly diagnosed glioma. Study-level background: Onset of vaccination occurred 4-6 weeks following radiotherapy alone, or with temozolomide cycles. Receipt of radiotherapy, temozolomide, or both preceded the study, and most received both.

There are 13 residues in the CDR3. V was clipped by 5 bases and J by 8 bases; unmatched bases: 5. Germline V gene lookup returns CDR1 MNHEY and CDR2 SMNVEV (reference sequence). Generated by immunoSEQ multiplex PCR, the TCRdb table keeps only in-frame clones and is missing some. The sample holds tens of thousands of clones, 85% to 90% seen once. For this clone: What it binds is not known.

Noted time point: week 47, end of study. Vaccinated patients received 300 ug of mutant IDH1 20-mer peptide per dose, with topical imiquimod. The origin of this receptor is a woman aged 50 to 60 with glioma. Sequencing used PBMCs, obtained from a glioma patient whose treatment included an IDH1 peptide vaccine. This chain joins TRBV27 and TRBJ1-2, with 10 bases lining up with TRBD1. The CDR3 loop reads CASSQGQGYGYTF. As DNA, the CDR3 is TGTGCCAGCAGTCAGGGACAGGGGTACGGCTACACCTTC.